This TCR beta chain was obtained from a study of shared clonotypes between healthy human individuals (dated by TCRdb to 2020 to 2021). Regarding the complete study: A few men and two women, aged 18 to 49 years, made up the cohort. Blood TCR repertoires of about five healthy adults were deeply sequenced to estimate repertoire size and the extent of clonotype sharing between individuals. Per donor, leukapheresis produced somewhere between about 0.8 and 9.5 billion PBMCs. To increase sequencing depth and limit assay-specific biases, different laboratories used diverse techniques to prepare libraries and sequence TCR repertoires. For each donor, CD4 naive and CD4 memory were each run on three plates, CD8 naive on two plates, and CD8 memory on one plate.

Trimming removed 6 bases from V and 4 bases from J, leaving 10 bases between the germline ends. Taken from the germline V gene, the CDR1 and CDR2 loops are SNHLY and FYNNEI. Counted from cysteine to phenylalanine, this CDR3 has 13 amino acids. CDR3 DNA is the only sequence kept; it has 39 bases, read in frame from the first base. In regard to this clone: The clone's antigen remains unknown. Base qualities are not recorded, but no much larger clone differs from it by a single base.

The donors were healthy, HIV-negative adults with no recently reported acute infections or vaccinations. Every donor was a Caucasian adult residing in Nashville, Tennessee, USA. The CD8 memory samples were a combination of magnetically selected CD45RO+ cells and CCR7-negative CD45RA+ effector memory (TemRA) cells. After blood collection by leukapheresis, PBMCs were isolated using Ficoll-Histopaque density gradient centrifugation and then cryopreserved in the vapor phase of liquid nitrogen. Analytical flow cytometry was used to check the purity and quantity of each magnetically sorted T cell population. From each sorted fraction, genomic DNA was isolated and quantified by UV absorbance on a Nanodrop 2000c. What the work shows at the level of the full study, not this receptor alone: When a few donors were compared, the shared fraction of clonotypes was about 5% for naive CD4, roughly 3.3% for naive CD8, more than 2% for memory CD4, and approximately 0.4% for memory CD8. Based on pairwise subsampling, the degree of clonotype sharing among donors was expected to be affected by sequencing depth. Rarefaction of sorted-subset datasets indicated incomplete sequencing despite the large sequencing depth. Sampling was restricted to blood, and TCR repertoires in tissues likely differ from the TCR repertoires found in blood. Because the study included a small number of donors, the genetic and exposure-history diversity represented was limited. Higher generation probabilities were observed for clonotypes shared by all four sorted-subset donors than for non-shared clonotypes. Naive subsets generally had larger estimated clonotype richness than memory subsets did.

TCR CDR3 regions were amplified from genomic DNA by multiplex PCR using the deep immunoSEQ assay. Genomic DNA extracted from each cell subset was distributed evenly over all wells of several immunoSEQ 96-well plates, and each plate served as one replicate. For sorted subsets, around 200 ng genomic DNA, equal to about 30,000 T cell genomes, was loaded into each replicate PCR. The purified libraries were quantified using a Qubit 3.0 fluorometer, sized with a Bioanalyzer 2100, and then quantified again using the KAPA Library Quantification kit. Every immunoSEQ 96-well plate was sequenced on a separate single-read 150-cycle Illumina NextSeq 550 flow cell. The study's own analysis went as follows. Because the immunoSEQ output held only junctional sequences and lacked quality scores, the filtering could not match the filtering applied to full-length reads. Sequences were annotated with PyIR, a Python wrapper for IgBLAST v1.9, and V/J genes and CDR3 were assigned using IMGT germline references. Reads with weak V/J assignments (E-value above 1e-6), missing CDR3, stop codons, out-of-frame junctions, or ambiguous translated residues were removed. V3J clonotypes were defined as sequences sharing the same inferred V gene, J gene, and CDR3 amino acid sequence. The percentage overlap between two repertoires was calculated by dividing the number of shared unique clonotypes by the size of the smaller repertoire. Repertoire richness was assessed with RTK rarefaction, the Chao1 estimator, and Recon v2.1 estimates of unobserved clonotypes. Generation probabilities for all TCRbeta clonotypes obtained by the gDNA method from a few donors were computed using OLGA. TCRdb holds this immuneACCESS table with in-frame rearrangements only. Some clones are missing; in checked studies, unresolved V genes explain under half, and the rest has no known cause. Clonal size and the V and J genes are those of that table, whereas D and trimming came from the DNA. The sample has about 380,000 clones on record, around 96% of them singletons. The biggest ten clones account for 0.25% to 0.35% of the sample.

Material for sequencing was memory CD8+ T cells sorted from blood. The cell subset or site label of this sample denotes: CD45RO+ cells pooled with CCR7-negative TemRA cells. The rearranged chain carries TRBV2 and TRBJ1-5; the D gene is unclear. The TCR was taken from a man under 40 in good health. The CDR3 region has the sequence CASSGGLNQPQHF. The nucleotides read TGTGCCAGCAGCGGCGGGTTGAATCAGCCCCAGCATTTT.